The rows below give T cell receptor beta chains drawn from one sample of a study of CXCR3-negative and CXCR3-positive naive CD8 T cells. TCRdb reanalyzed the 5' RACE reads, giving one entry per CDR3 protein sequence and no DNA. Recorded for this sample: tens of thousands of distinct CDR3 sequences. Sequenced: naive CXCR3- CD8+ T cells from blood. The origin of the receptors is a human donor in good health. Some clones in this sample may be carry-over from other donors' samples. CDR3s include the opening cysteine and the closing phenylalanine or tryptophan. Not every row has a clone size; where given, it reads once, few, many or a size class.

>TRBV11-2|15|TRBJ2-3|NA
CASSLIWGDTDTQYF
>TRBV6-6|15|TRBJ2-7|NA
CASSYPSGQSYEQYF
>TRBV19|14|TRBJ2-7|NA
CASNPRQGAHEQYF
>TRBV9|15|TRBJ2-1|NA
CASSPTGTVYNEQFF
>TRBV18|14|TRBJ1-5|medium-sized
CASSADRDYQPQHF
>TRBV10-3|13|TRBJ1-1|NA
CAISEGGGIEAFF
>TRBV5-1|14|TRBJ2-7|NA
CASTLTGDGDEQYF
>TRBV6-5|15|TRBJ2-7|NA
CASSPPAGGPHEQYF
>TRBV18|12|TRBJ2-3|NA
CASSPPVDTQYF
>TRBV7-2|13|TRBJ1-1|NA
CASSLSTRTEAFF
>TRBV29-1|12|TRBJ2-7|NA
CSVGLGHNEQYF
>TRBV11-2|14|TRBJ2-3|NA
CASFGVEDADTQYF
>TRBV6-5|13|TRBJ2-1|NA
CASSTHEVNEQFF
>TRBV7-6|16|TRBJ2-1|NA
CASSDETGLFSNEQFF
>TRBV29-1|14|TRBJ2-7|NA
CSVEGGPLPYEQYF
>TRBV13|15|TRBJ1-2|NA
CASSLRAGGGYGYTF
>TRBV28|13|TRBJ2-7|NA
CASSFPGSNEQYF
>TRBV28|19|TRBJ2-5|NA
CASIGVFRLAGLNQETQYF
>TRBV7-9|14|TRBJ2-7|NA
CASSLQDRPYEQYF
>TRBV14|19|TRBJ2-5|NA
CASSQLLLTSGVFVETQYF